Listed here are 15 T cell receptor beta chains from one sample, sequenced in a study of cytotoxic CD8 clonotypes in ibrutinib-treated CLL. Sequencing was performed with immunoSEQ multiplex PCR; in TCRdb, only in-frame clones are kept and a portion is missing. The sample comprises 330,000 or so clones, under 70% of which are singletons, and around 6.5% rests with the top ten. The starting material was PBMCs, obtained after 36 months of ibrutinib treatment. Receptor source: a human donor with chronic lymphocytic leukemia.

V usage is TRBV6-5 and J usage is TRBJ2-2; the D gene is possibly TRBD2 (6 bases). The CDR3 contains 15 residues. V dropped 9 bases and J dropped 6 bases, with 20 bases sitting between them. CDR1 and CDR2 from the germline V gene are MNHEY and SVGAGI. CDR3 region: CASSPFGGGSGELFF. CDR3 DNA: TGTGCCAGTTCCCCCTTTGGTGGGGGGTCCGGGGAGCTGTTTTTT.

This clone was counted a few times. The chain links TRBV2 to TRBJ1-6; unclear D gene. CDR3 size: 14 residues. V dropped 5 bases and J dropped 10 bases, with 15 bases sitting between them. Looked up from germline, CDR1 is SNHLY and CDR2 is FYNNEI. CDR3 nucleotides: TGTGCCAGCAGTAGTCTGACCTCGGCGTCACCCCTCCACTTT. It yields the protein CASSSLTSASPLHF.

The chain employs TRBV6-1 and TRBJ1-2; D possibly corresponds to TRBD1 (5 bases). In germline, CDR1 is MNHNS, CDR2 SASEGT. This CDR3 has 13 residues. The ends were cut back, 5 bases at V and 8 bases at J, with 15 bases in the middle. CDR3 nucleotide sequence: TGTGCCAGCAGTCTTCGTAGGGAGGGGGGCTACACCTTC. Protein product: CASSLRREGGYTF.

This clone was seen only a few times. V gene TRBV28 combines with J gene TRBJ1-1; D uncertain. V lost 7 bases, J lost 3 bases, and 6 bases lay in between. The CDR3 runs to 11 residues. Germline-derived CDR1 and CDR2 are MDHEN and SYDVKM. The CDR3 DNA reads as TGTGCCAGCATTCAACACACTGAAGCTTTCTTT. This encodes CASIQHTEAFF.

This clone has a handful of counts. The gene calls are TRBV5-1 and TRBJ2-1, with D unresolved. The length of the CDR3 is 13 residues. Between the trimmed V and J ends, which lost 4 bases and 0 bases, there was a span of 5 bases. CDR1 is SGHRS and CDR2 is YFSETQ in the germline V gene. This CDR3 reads CASSASSYNEQFF. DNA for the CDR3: TGCGCCAGCAGCGCGAGCTCCTACAATGAGCAGTTCTTC.

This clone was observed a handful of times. The CDR3 nucleotides read TGTGCCAGCAGTGGGCGGGGGGATTACGAGCAGTACTTC. Amino acids: CASSGRGDYEQYF. J is TRBJ2-7 and V is TRBV2, with 8 bases aligning to TRBD2. V was pared by 4 bases and J by 4 bases, with 3 bases of the junction left unmatched. The CDR3 sequence is 13 residues long. Per germline, CDR1 SNHLY and CDR2 FYNNEI.

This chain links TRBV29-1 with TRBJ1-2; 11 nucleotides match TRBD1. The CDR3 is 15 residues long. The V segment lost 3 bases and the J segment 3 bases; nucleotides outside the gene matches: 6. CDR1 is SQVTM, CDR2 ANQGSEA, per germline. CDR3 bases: TGCAGCGTTGATAGACCGGGACAGGGGGACTATGGCTACACCTTC. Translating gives CSVDRPGQGDYGYTF.

CDR3 amino acids: CASSEASPGGKETQYF. The CDR3 DNA reads as TGTGCCAGCAGTGAGGCCTCCCCCGGGGGAAAAGAGACCCAGTACTTC. The rearrangement links TRBV25-1 to TRBJ2-5, with D possibly matching TRBD2 (6 bases). Germline lookup yields CDR1 MGHDK and CDR2 SYGVNS. V lost 3 bases and J lost 3, with 17 bases in between. This CDR3 region has 16 residues.

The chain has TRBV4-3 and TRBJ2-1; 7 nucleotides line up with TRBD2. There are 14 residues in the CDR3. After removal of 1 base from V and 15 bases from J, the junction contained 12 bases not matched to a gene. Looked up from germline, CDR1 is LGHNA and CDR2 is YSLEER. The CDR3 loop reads CASSQVASGGPGFF. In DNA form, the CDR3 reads TGCGCCAGCAGCCAAGTTGCTAGCGGAGGCCCGGGGTTCTTC.

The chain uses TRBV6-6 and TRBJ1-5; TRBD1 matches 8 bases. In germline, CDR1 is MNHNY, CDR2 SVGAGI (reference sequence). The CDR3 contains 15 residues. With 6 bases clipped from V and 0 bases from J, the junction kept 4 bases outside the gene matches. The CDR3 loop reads CASRSTGDSNQPQHF. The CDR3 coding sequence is TGTGCCAGCAGATCGACAGGGGATAGCAATCAGCCCCAGCATTTT.

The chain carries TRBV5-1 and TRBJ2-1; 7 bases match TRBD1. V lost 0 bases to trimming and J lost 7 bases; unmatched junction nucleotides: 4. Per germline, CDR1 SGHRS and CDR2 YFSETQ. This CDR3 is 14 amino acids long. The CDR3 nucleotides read TGCGCCAGCAGCTTGGGGGCAGGGGGTAATGAGCAGTTCTTC. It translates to CASSLGAGGNEQFF.

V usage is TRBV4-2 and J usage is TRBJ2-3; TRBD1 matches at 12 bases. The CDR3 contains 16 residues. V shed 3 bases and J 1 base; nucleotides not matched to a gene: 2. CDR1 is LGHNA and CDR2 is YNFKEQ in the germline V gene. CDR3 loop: CASSQGQGARTDTQYF. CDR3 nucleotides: TGTGCCAGCAGCCAGGGACAGGGGGCCCGCACAGATACGCAGTATTTT.

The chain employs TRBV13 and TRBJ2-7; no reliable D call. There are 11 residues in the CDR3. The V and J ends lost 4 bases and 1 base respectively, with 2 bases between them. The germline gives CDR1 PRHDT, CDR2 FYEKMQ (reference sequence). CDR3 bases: TGTGCCAGCAGCTCGTCCTACGAGCAGTACTTC. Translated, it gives CASSSSYEQYF.

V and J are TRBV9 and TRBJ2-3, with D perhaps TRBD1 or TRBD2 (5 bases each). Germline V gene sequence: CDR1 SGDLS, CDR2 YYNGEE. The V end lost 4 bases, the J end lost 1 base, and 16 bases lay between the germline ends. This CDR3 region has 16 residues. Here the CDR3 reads CASSTQGAPGTDTQYF. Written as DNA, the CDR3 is TGTGCCAGCAGCACCCAGGGAGCCCCAGGCACAGATACGCAGTATTTT.

The CDR3 loop reads CASSLWTDNTEAFF. CDR3 DNA: TGCGCCAGCAGCTTATGGACTGATAACACTGAAGCTTTCTTT. The chain has TRBV5-1 and TRBJ1-1; D not certain. CDR3 length: 14 amino acids. Trimming stripped 2 bases from V and 2 bases from J, with 10 bases between. Germline CDR1 and CDR2: SGHRS and YFSETQ.